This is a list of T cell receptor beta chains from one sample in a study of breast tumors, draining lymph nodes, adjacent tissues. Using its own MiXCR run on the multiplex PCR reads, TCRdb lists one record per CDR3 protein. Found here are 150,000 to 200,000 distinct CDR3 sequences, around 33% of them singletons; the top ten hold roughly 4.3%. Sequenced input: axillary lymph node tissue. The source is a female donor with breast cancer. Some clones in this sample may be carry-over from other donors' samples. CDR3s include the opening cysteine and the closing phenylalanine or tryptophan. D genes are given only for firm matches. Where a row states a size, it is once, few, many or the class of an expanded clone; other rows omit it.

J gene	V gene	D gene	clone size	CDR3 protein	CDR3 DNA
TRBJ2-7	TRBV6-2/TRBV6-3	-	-	CASTSAGPSYEQHF	TGTGCCAGCACCTCGGCGGGTCCCTCCTACGAGCAGCACTTC
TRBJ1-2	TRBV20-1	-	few	CSARGSRGAFGYTF	TGCAGTGCTAGAGGATCGAGGGGGGCATTTGGCTACACCTTC
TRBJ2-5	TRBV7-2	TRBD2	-	CASSSSGSGEETQYF	TGTGCCAGCAGCTCTAGCGGGAGCGGGGAAGAGACCCAGTACTTC
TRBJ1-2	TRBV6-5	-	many	CASSPGPSYGYTF	TGTGCCAGCAGTCCGGGACCGAGCTATGGCTACACCTTC
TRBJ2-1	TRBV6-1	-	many	CASGRTFTDEQFF	TGTGCCAGCGGGAGGACATTTACGGATGAGCAGTTCTTC
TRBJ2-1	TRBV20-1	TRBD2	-	CSVSSRGLAAPSSYNEQFF	TGCAGTGTTTCCTCTAGGGGACTAGCGGCTCCGAGCTCCTACAATGAGCAGTTCTTC
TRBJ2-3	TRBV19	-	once	CASSPGTYTQYF	TGTGCCAGTAGTCCCGGGACCTATACGCAGTATTTT
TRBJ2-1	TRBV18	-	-	CASSPGQPISYNEQFF	TGTGCCAGCTCCCCCGGACAGCCGATCTCCTACAATGAGCAGTTCTTC
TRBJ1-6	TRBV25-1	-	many	CASSELGCSPLHF	TGTGCCAGCAGTGAATTAGGGTGTTCACCCCTCCACTTT
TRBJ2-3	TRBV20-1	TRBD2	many	CSAATSGKDTQYF	TGCAGTGCTGCGACTAGCGGGAAAGATACGCAGTATTTT
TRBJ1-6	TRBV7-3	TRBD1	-	CASSPGQGRGRSPLHF	TGTGCCAGCAGCCCGGGACAGGGGAGGGGACGCTCACCCCTCCACTTT
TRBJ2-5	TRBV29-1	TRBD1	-	CSPPDRVGTQYF	TGCAGCCCACCTGACAGGGTCGGGACCCAGTACTTC
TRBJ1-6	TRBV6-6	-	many	CASIYGTLDSSYNSPLHF	TGTGCCAGCATATACGGGACGCTCGATAGCTCCTATAATTCACCCCTCCACTTT
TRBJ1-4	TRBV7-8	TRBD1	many	CASSAGQGVEKLFF	TGTGCCAGCAGCGCTGGACAGGGGGTCGAAAAACTGTTTTTT
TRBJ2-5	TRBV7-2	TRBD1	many	CASSLGTGTETQYF	TGTGCCAGCAGCTTAGGGACAGGGACCGAGACCCAGTACTTC
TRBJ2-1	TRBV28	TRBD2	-	CASSPVGTSSYNEQFF	TGTGCCAGCAGTCCCGTGGGGACTAGCTCCTACAATGAGCAGTTCTTC
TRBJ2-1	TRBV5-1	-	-	CASSFRGHNEQFF	TGCGCCAGCAGCTTTAGGGGCCACAATGAGCAGTTCTTC
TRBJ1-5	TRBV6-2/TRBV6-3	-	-	CASSHTSGGSGSNQPQHF	TGTGCCAGCAGTCATACCAGCGGGGGGAGCGGCAGCAATCAGCCCCAGCATTTT
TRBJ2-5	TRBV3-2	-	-	CASSQGQGATLQETQYF	TGTGCCAGCAGCCAAGGACAGGGGGCTACCCTACAAGAGACCCAGTACTTC
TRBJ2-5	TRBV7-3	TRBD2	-	CASSYVIAGKTQYF	TGTGCCAGCAGCTACGTGATAGCGGGAAAGACCCAGTACTTC
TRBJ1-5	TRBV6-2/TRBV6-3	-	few	CASSSNFPGSNQPQHF	TGTGCCAGCAGTTCCAATTTCCCGGGTAGCAATCAGCCCCAGCATTTT
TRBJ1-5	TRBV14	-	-	CASSQGGLAGPGGPQHF	TGTGCCAGCAGCCAAGGGGGACTAGCGGGCCCCGGGGGGCCCCAGCATTTT
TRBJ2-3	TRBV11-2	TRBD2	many	CASSQPGGTSYDAQYF	TGTGCCAGCAGTCAGCCCGGCGGGACTAGCTACGATGCGCAGTATTTT
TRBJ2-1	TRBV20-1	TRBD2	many	CSARDRGSGRAEQFF	TGCAGTGCTAGAGACCGAGGTAGCGGGAGGGCTGAGCAGTTCTTC
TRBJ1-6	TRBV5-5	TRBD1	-	CASSLGFGTASPLHF	TGTGCCAGCAGCTTGGGGTTCGGGACAGCTTCACCCCTCCACTTT
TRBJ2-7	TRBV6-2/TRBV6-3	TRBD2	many	CASSYQLRIAGSLGGEQYF	TGTGCCAGCAGTTACCAGCTTCGGATAGCGGGATCCCTTGGGGGCGAGCAGTACTTC
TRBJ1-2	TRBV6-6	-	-	CASSHLDRHDIPNYGYTF	TGTGCCAGCAGTCACCTTGACAGACACGATATTCCTAACTATGGCTACACCTTC
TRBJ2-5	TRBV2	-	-	CASSVRGGPETQYF	TGTGCCAGCAGTGTTAGGGGGGGCCCTGAGACCCAGTACTTC
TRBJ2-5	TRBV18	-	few	CASSPPLKEETQYF	TGTGCCAGCTCACCACCGCTAAAGGAAGAGACCCAGTACTTC
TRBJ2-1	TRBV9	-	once	CASSVVAETYNEQFF	TGTGCCAGCAGCGTAGTGGCGGAAACCTACAATGAGCAGTTCTTC
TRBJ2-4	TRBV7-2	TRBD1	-	CASSMTGPGDF	TGTGCCAGCAGCATGACAGGGCCAGGGGACTTC
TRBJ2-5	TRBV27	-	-	CASSFRGSKETQYF	TGTGCCAGCAGTTTCCGTGGGTCAAAAGAGACCCAGTACTTC
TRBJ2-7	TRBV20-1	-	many	CSARDHSNEQYF	TGCAGTGCTAGAGATCACAGTAACGAGCAGTACTTC
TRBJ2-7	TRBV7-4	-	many	CARYSGSLPSGEQYF	TGTGCCCGCTATAGTGGATCCCTACCCTCGGGGGAGCAGTACTTC
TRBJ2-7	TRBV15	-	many	CATSRDGRYEQYF	TGTGCCACCAGCAGAGATGGGCGGTACGAGCAGTACTTC
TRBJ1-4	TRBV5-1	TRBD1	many	CASSIGTGGREKLFF	TGCGCCAGCAGCATCGGGACAGGGGGAAGGGAAAAACTGTTTTTT
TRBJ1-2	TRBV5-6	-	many	CASSLPALNYGYTF	TGTGCCAGCAGCTTGCCAGCCCTTAACTATGGCTACACCTTC
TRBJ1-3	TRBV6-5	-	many	CASSRGTGNTIYF	TGTGCCAGCAGTCGGGGGACTGGAAACACCATATATTTT
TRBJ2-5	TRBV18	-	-	CASSPHRETQYF	TGTGCCAGCTCACCCCACAGGGAGACCCAGTACTTC
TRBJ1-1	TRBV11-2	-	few	CASSLAGLEAFF	TGTGCCAGCAGCTTGGCAGGGCTAGAAGCTTTCTTT
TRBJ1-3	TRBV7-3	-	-	CASSSSYGPAGNTIYF	TGTGCCAGCAGCTCCAGTTATGGGCCGGCCGGAAACACCATATATTTT
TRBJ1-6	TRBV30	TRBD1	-	CAWSAFSGGF	TGTGCCTGGAGTGCTTTCTCAGGGGGATTT
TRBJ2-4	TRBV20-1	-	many	CSAAGTLEAKNIQYF	TGCAGTGCTGCCGGGACGCTTGAAGCCAAAAACATTCAGTACTTC
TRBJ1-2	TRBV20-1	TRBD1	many	CSARMGTDFGYTF	TGCAGTGCTAGAATGGGGACAGATTTTGGCTACACCTTC
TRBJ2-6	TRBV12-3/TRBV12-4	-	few	CASRSAGANVLTF	TGTGCCAGCAGGAGCGCCGGGGCCAACGTCCTGACTTTC
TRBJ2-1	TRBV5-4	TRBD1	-	CASSLGGRDNEQFF	TGTGCCAGCAGCCTAGGGGGCCGGGACAATGAGCAGTTCTTC